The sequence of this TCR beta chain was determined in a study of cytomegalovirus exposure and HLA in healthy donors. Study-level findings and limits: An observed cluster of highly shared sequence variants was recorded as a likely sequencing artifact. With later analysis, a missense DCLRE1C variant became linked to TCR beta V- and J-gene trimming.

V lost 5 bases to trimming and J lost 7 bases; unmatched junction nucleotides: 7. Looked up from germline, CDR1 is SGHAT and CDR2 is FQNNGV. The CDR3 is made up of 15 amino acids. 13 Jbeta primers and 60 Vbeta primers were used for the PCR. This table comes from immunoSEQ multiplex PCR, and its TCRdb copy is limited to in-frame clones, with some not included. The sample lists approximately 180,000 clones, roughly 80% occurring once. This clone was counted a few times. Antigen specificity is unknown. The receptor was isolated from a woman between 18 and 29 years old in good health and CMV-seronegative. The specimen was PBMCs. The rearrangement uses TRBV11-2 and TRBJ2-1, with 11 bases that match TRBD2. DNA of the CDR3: TGTGCCAGCAGCCAAACTAGCGGGAGCAAGAATGAGCAGTTCTTC. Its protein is CASSQTSGSKNEQFF. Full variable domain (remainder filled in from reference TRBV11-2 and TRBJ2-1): EAGVAQSPRYKIIEKRQSVAFWCNPISGHATLYWYQQILGQGPKLLIQFQNNGVVDDSQLPKDRFSAERLKGVDSTLKIQPAKLEDSAVYLCASSQTSGSKNEQFFGPGTRLTVL.